This T cell receptor (beta chain) emerged from a study of T cells after yellow fever vaccination. The trim removed 5 bases at V and 4 bases at J, leaving 7 bases unmatched. The CDR3 covers 15 residues. Germline V gene data show CDR1 as SGHTA and CDR2 as FQGNSA. TCRdb reprocessed the 5' RACE reads with MiXCR, giving one entry per CDR3 protein. The sample contains approximately 27,000 distinct CDR3 sequences, under 5.5% of which appear only once. Study results and limitations: A large majority of primary-vaccination clones showed up again after the booster (96% CD4, around 90% CD8).

This clonotype was counted many times. V is TRBV7-2 and J is TRBJ2-1, with 8 bases lining up with TRBD2. The source was PBMCs, either bulk or a sorted T-cell subset (CD4+, CD8+, memory, or dextramer-sorted; not recorded which), collected 15 days after the yellow fever booster vaccination. The origin of this receptor is a man aged 30 to 45 who received the YFV17D yellow fever vaccine. This chain's CDR3 is CASSVTSGVYNEQFF. The CDR3 nucleotides read TGTGCCAGCAGCGTAACTAGCGGAGTTTACAATGAGCAGTTCTTC.